This T cell receptor (beta chain) was obtained from a study of blood T cells in healthy people across ages. The study, taken as a whole, reports: Age brought a roughly linear fall in TCR beta diversity measured per million T cells. When set beside aged donors, long-lived donors presented more naive CD4+ cells and higher diversity.

As regards this clonotype: Its matching antigen is unknown.

There are 13 residues in the CDR3. Germline CDR1 DFQATT, CDR2 SNEGSKA (reference sequence). J gave up 4 bases and V 6 bases, and 7 bases lay outside the gene matches. Researchers isolated at least 7 million PBMCs per sample. A second PCR of about 6 to 12 cycles used a sample-barcoded 5' primer and a J-beta primer mix. Each of the cDNA molecules was tagged by a template-switch adaptor with 12 random nucleotides. One entry per CDR3 protein, called by TCRdb with MiXCR from the 5' RACE reads. The sample records 600,000 or so distinct CDR3 sequences, around 50% being singletons. Input material: blood. This receptor was obtained from an elderly man in good health. This chain uses TRBV20-1 with TRBJ2-3; 7 bases align to TRBD2. The CDR3 DNA reads as TGCAGTGCCCCCGGGACTACCTCAGATACGCAGTATTTT. Translation gives CSAPGTTSDTQYF.